This TCR beta chain was recovered during a study of T cells in Graves' hyperthyroidism and ophthalmopathy. Study outcomes and limitations: Ophthalmopathy could be told apart from stable hyperthyroidism with a 13 V-J model. Model-based prediction identified ophthalmopathy a median 6.5 months prior to its onset.

Amplification of TCR beta CDR3 regions used RNA as the template. The TCR CDR3 first-round RT-PCR relied on the HTBI primer set. One entry per CDR3 protein results from TCRdb running MiXCR on the multiplex PCR reads. The data hold over 400,000 distinct CDR3 sequences, with over 12% observed a single time. Concerning this clonotype: No antigen is known for it.

Germline V gene data show CDR1 as SGHVS and CDR2 as FQNEAQ. The length of the CDR3 is 14 residues. V shed 5 bases and J shed 2 bases, with 7 bases lying between them. The sample comprised blood. This chain uses TRBV7-8 with TRBJ1-6; D remains unclear. This receptor was obtained from a man younger than 35 with Graves' ophthalmopathy. The CDR3 bases are TGTGCCAGCAGCGGTATGCCCTATAATTCACCCCTCCACTTT. As protein: CASSGMPYNSPLHF. Full variable domain (missing parts from reference TRBV7-8 and TRBJ1-6): GAGVSQSPRYKVAKRGQDVALRCDPISGHVSLFWYQQALGQGPEFLTYFQNEAQLDKSGLPSDRFFAERPEGSVSTLKIQRTQQEDSAVYLCASSGMPYNSPLHFGNGTRLTVT.